These 30 T cell receptor beta chains came from one sample sequenced in a study of response to subunit inactivated influenza vaccine. TCRdb re-analysed the RT-PCR reads in MiXCR, keeping a single row per CDR3 protein. The table lists about 240,000 distinct CDR3 sequences, less than 15% of them singletons. The sequencing here drew on non-naive T cells sorted from PBMCs, taken approximately 15 days before vaccination. The receptors here all came from a man aged 45-65 years who received an inactivated influenza vaccine.

This clonotype was seen many times. CDR3 in DNA: TGTGCCAGCAGGCGGGGGGCGGAGGGCTACACCTTC. Its protein product is CASRRGAEGYTF. The chain joins TRBV7-9 to TRBJ1-2, with D possibly being TRBD1 (6 bases). The CDR3 runs 12 residues. V gave up 6 bases and J gave up 8 bases, with 13 bases separating them. The germline CDR1 and CDR2 sequences are SEHNR and FQNEAQ (reference sequence).

J is TRBJ1-4 and V is TRBV2; no clear D. V was trimmed by 2 bases and J by 7 bases, leaving 11 bases between them. The CDR3 runs 14 residues. CDR1 SNHLY and CDR2 FYNNEI come from the germline V gene. DNA for the CDR3: TGTGCCAGCAGTGAAATGCCTGGGGTTGAAAAACTGTTTTTT. Its translation: CASSEMPGVEKLFF.

This clonotype was seen repeatedly, ten times or more. V and J are TRBV12-3 or TRBV12-4 and TRBJ2-1; unclear D gene. V dropped 5 bases and J dropped 5 bases, with 10 bases sitting between them. The CDR3 is 13 amino acids. CDR3: CASSPGENNEQFF. The CDR3 DNA reads as TGTGCCAGCAGTCCCGGAGAGAACAATGAGCAGTTCTTC.

This clonotype was counted between two and nine times. The chain recombines TRBV11-3 with TRBJ2-1, with a tentative D call TRBD2 (6 bases). CDR3 length: 16 amino acids. Germline loops: CDR1 SGHNT, CDR2 YENEEA. Trimming removed 6 bases from V and 0 bases from J, with 15 bases in between. CDR3 coding DNA: TGTGCCAGCAGACGGGACTCGTCGAGCTCCTACAATGAGCAGTTCTTC. Translation gives CASRRDSSSSYNEQFF. Full variable domain (missing parts from reference TRBV11-3 and TRBJ2-1): EAGVVQSPRYKIIEKKQPVAFWCNPISGHNTLYWYLQNLGQGPELLIRYENEEAVDDSQLPKDRFSAERLKGVDSTLKIQPAELGDSAVYLCASRRDSSSSYNEQFFGPGTRLTVL.

This clonotype was seen a few times. This chain uses TRBV27 with TRBJ1-6, with D unresolved. CDR3 size: 13 residues. V was cut by 5 bases and J by 7 bases, with 9 bases left in between. CDR1 and CDR2 (germline): MNHEY, SMNVEV (reference sequence). Written as DNA, the CDR3 is TGTGCCAGCAGTAACGCGGCAAATTCACCCCTCCACTTT. It specifies CASSNAANSPLHF.

This clonotype turned up a few times. The chain is built from TRBV5-6 and TRBJ2-2, with 8 bases matching TRBD2. The V and J ends lost 4 bases and 1 base, in that order; junction bases with no gene match: 3. CDR1 and CDR2 (germline): SGHDT, YYEEEE. This CDR3 contains 15 residues. The CDR3, as DNA: TGTGCCAGCAGCACCCTAGCGGGGAACACCGGGGAGCTGTTTTTT. Translated: CASSTLAGNTGELFF.

This clonotype was picked up a small number of times. The gene calls are TRBV6-1 and TRBJ1-5, with a possible D match to TRBD1 (6 bases). This CDR3 spans 16 amino acids. V shed 7 bases and J shed 0 bases, with 16 bases lying between them. Germline values: CDR1 MNHNS, CDR2 SASEGT. CDR3 loop: CASTAGQPNSNQPQHF. The CDR3 nucleotides are TGTGCCAGCACCGCCGGACAGCCGAATAGCAATCAGCCCCAGCATTTT.

The V gene is TRBV27, the J gene TRBJ1-1; D ambiguous. This CDR3 has 14 amino acids. The V end lost 8 bases, the J end lost 5 bases, and 18 bases lay between the germline ends. Germline loops: CDR1 MNHEY, CDR2 SMNVEV (reference sequence). CDR3 loop: CASSPHDLRTEAFF. The CDR3 DNA reads TGTGCCAGCTCCCCCCATGACCTGAGGACTGAAGCTTTCTTT.

This clonotype was counted many times. J is TRBJ2-3 and V is TRBV5-1, with D perhaps assigned TRBD1 or TRBD2 (5 bases each). Germline lookup yields CDR1 SGHRS and CDR2 YFSETQ. The CDR3 runs to 14 residues. V was clipped by 0 bases and J by 2 bases, with 7 bases between them. The DNA for the CDR3 is TGCGCCAGCAGCTTGGGAGGGGCCACAGATACGCAGTATTTT. Encoded protein: CASSLGGATDTQYF.

Ten or more counts support this clonotype. The chain has TRBV5-1 and TRBJ2-7; perhaps TRBD1 as D (6 bases). Germline CDR1 is SGHRS and CDR2 is YFSETQ. The CDR3 has 14 residues. V was shortened by 5 bases and J by 2 bases, with 14 bases between the two germline ends. This chain's CDR3 is CASSLLDRTYEQYF. CDR3 coding DNA: TGCGCCAGCAGTCTCCTGGACAGAACCTACGAGCAGTACTTC.

The chain is built from TRBV5-6 and TRBJ2-7; 10 bases are shared with TRBD1. Germline-derived CDR1 and CDR2 are SGHDT and YYEEEE. The CDR3 is 14 amino acids. J was trimmed by 5 bases and V by 3 bases; bases with no gene match: 5. This CDR3 reads CASSYRQGAHEQYF. The CDR3 DNA sequence: TGTGCCAGCAGCTATCGACAGGGGGCACACGAGCAGTACTTC.

J is TRBJ2-7 and V is TRBV27; D not certain. Germline CDR1 is MNHEY and CDR2 is SMNVEV (reference sequence). The CDR3 is 14 residues long. Trimming stripped 5 bases from V and 6 bases from J, with 17 bases between. The CDR3 region is CASSKYEGFLEQYF. CDR3 nucleotides: TGTGCCAGCAGTAAATACGAAGGTTTTCTCGAGCAGTACTTC.

The V gene is TRBV7-8, the J gene TRBJ2-3; 11 nucleotides line up with TRBD2. There are 17 residues in the CDR3. Trimming cost V 2 bases and J 2 bases; bases outside gene matches: 6. Germline values: CDR1 SGHVS, CDR2 FQNEAQ. CDR3 sequence: CASSLPTSGGFTDTQYF. CDR3 DNA sequence: TGTGCCAGCAGCTTACCAACTAGCGGGGGATTCACAGATACGCAGTATTTT.

This clonotype occurred a few times. The V call is TRBV15, the J call TRBJ2-3, with TRBD2 identical over 13 bases. Germline CDR1 is LNHNV and CDR2 is YYDKDF (reference sequence). This CDR3 spans 16 amino acids. Trimming cost V 4 bases and J 6 bases; bases outside gene matches: 7. CDR3 amino acids: CATSKRTSGRFDTQYF. DNA of the CDR3: TGTGCCACCAGCAAAAGGACTAGCGGGAGATTTGATACGCAGTATTTT.

This clonotype has just a few counts. V usage is TRBV5-1 and J usage is TRBJ2-3; D may be TRBD1 or TRBD2 (5 bases each). The ends were cut back, 0 bases at V and 5 bases at J, with 10 bases in the middle. Germline assignment: CDR1 SGHRS and CDR2 YFSETQ. This CDR3 has 14 amino acids. CDR3 DNA sequence: TGCGCCAGCAGCTTGGTTCGGGGCAGAGATACGCAGTATTTT. It codes for CASSLVRGRDTQYF.

The rearrangement joins TRBV7-9 to TRBJ1-4; D remains unclear. The CDR3 totals 14 residues. The V and J ends lost 7 bases and 8 bases respectively, with 17 bases between them. Per germline, CDR1 SEHNR and CDR2 FQNEAQ (reference sequence). For the CDR3, the DNA is TGTGCCAGCAAACCTGAGACAATTACCGAAAAACTGTTTTTT. Its translation is CASKPETITEKLFF.

On this clonotype itself: With a much larger clone just one base away, this may be a read error. This CDR3 reads CASSFAETQYF. The CDR3 DNA is TGTGCCAGCAGTTTCGCGGAGACCCAGTACTTC. V gene TRBV12-3 or TRBV12-4 combines with J gene TRBJ2-5; D is undetermined. Between the trimmed V and J ends, which lost 3 bases and 5 bases, there was a span of 4 bases. The CDR3 covers 11 residues.

The rearrangement links TRBV25-1 to TRBJ2-7; the match to TRBD1 covers 9 bases. Germline-derived CDR1 and CDR2 are MGHDK and SYGVNS. CDR3 length equals 16 residues. V was clipped by 1 base and J by 0 bases; unmatched bases: 4. The CDR3 DNA reads as TGTGCCAGCAGTGAATTAAGGGACAGGGCCTCCTACGAGCAGTACTTC. Translated, it gives CASSELRDRASYEQYF.

The sample holds many counts of this clonotype. This CDR3 reads CASRRRTPGTGELFF. The CDR3 DNA reads TGTGCCAGCAGACGACGGACCCCAGGGACCGGGGAGCTGTTTTTT. J is TRBJ2-2 and V is TRBV28, with a weak D call TRBD1 (5 bases). Looked up from germline, CDR1 is MDHEN and CDR2 is SYDVKM. This CDR3 has 15 residues. Trimming pared 6 bases from V and 5 bases from J, leaving 16 bases between. Filled out from reference TRBV28 and TRBJ2-2, the complete variable domain reads DVKVTQSSRYLVKRTGEKVFLECVQDMDHENMFWYRQDPGLGLRLIYFSYDVKMKEKGDIPEGYSVSREKKERFSLILESASTNQTSMYLCASRRRTPGTGELFFGEGSRLTVL.

This clonotype was found many times. The chain combines TRBV5-6 with TRBJ2-4; D is undetermined. V was pared by 0 bases and J by 8 bases, with 9 bases between. The CDR3 consists of 13 residues. Germline V lookup: CDR1 SGHDT, CDR2 YYEEEE. In DNA form, the CDR3 reads TGTGCCAGCAGCTTGGGGACGACGGACATTCAGTACTTC. Translated, it gives CASSLGTTDIQYF.

There are many counts of this clonotype. The chain uses TRBV20-1 and TRBJ2-1, with TRBD2 identical over 9 bases. CDR1 and CDR2 (germline): DFQATT, SNEGSKA (reference sequence). V lost 2 bases and J lost 4; bases outside the gene matches: 6. The CDR3 runs to 15 residues. The CDR3 coding sequence is TGCAGTGCTAGACCTCCACTAGCGGGTTACAATGAGCAGTTCTTC. Its protein product is CSARPPLAGYNEQFF.

This clonotype was seen more than once but under ten times. The V gene is TRBV7-9, the J gene TRBJ2-2; D remains ambiguous. This CDR3 comprises 16 residues. CDR1 and CDR2 (germline): SEHNR, FQNEAQ (reference sequence). V dropped 4 bases and J dropped 4 bases, with 16 bases sitting between them. The CDR3 DNA reads as TGTGCCAGCAGCTCATTAGACAAAGCTGTCACCGGGGAGCTGTTTTTT. Encoded protein: CASSSLDKAVTGELFF.

This clonotype has more than one count but fewer than ten. The chain joins TRBV6-1 to TRBJ1-2, with unresolved D. The germline CDR1 and CDR2 sequences are MNHNS and SASEGT. V lost 3 bases and J lost 4, with 12 bases in between. CDR3 length equals 14 residues. The CDR3 DNA reads as TGTGCCAGCAGTGACGAAAAGAAGGGCTATGGCTACACCTTC. The encoded protein is CASSDEKKGYGYTF.

This clonotype appeared a few times. The J gene is TRBJ1-5, the V gene TRBV27; D gene ambiguous. Germline V gene data show CDR1 as MNHEY and CDR2 as SMNVEV (reference sequence). The CDR3 contains 13 residues. Between the trimmed V and J ends, which lost 0 bases and 10 bases, there was a span of 10 bases. The CDR3 is CASSLSGPTPQHF. The CDR3 DNA sequence: TGTGCCAGCAGTTTATCAGGCCCCACCCCCCAGCATTTT.

The sample holds many counts of this clonotype. The chain employs TRBV7-8 and TRBJ2-5; D may be TRBD2 (6 bases). The CDR3 is made up of 15 amino acids. V shed 2 bases and J shed 1 base, with 11 bases lying between them. The germline V gene has CDR1 SGHVS and CDR2 FQNEAQ. This CDR3 is CASSLRQAGQETQYF. Here the CDR3 DNA reads TGTGCCAGCAGCTTACGACAAGCGGGCCAAGAGACCCAGTACTTC.

This clonotype has only a few counts. The chain employs TRBV20-1 and TRBJ2-1, with D uncertain. CDR1 DFQATT and CDR2 SNEGSKA come from the germline V gene (reference sequence). The CDR3 consists of 14 residues. V was shortened by 4 bases and J by 0 bases, with 10 bases between the two germline ends. In nucleotides, the CDR3 is TGCAGTGCTAAATTGAGGAGCTCCTACAATGAGCAGTTCTTC. It codes for CSAKLRSSYNEQFF.

This chain connects TRBV3-1 to TRBJ2-7, with 9 bases fitting TRBD2. The length of the CDR3 is 15 residues. The J segment lost 3 bases and the V segment lost 4 bases, leaving 7 bases of the junction unmatched. The germline V gene has CDR1 LGHDT and CDR2 YNNKEL (reference sequence). CDR3 sequence (DNA): TGTGCCAGCAGCCGCCCCGTGACTAGCGGCTACGAGCAGTACTTC. Encoded protein: CASSRPVTSGYEQYF.

This clonotype was detected many times. The chain is built from TRBV6-1 and TRBJ1-5, with TRBD1 identical over 10 bases. V shed 9 bases, J shed 7 bases, and the junction held 15 bases outside the gene matches. CDR3 length: 16 residues. CDR1 is MNHNS and CDR2 is SASEGT in the germline V gene. CDR3 sequence reads: CASSPVGTGAKQPQHF. CDR3 DNA: TGTGCCAGTTCTCCCGTCGGGACAGGGGCGAAACAGCCCCAGCATTTT.

This clonotype was seen many times. The rearrangement joins TRBV11-2 to TRBJ1-1; tentative D call: TRBD1 (5 bases). CDR3 length: 17 residues. The germline V and J ends were trimmed by 5 bases and 5 bases, with 24 bases remaining between them. Per germline, CDR1 SGHAT and CDR2 FQNNGV. The CDR3 bases are TGTGCCAGCAGCCTAAGTGGCAGGGAGGCAGACCGGACTGAAGCTTTCTTT. This sequence encodes CASSLSGREADRTEAFF.

This clonotype was counted only a few times. The genes are TRBV18 and TRBJ2-1; D is undetermined. The V gene lost 0 bases and the J gene lost 5 bases, with 20 bases spanning the gap. This CDR3 has 18 residues. Per germline, CDR1 KGHSH and CDR2 LQKENI. The CDR3 sequence: CASSPPSPVPRSNNEQFF. The DNA of the CDR3 is TGTGCCAGCTCACCACCGAGCCCGGTCCCGAGGTCAAACAATGAGCAGTTCTTC.